This T cell receptor beta chain appears in the sequencing data of a study of T cell responses to AZD1222 COVID-19 vaccine. The table came from immunoSEQ multiplex PCR; TCRdb's copy has only in-frame clones and leaves some out. The sample carries 150,000 to 200,000 clones, just over 90% recorded once. Sample: peripheral blood, taken 28 days after the second AZD1222 dose. This clonotype was obtained from an adult who received the AZD1222 COVID-19 vaccine.

CDR3 DNA sequence: TGTGCCAGCAGCTGGGACAGCGCAACTAATGAAAAACTGTTTTTT. Protein sequence: CASSWDSATNEKLFF. The chain uses TRBV7-9 and TRBJ1-4; 7 positions agree with TRBD1. Germline values: CDR1 SEHNR, CDR2 FQNEAQ (reference sequence). The CDR3 contains 15 residues. Trimming took 4 bases from V and 0 from J; bases not matched to a gene: 2.